This is a list of T cell receptor beta chains from one sample in a study of blood T cell repertoires in COVID-19. Sequencing was performed with immunoSEQ multiplex PCR; in TCRdb, only in-frame clones are kept and a portion is missing. The table shows 100,000 or so clones, with 80% to 85% occurring only once. Sequencing input: peripheral blood. The source is a man in his 70s with active or convalescent COVID-19. Each CDR3 is given with its conserved first and last residue. The D gene is left open where the match is weak. Rows may omit the clone size; those that give it use once, few, many or a size class.

d_call,clone_size,v_call,j_call,cdr3_nt,cdr3_aa
-,-,TRBV4-2,TRBJ1-1,TGTGCCAGCAGCCAAGAGGCGCGGGGGGTGGGTGAAGCTTTCTTT,CASSQEARGVGEAFF
-,-,TRBV3-1/TRBV3-2,TRBJ2-7,TGTGCCAGCAGCCAAAATTTATACGAGCAGTACTTC,CASSQNLYEQYF
TRBD1,-,TRBV28,TRBJ1-2,TGTGCCAGCAGTTTGTCCCGGGACAGGGGCTACACCTTC,CASSLSRDRGYTF
TRBD1,-,TRBV10-2,TRBJ2-7,TGCGCCAGCAGTGCCAGGGGACAGGGGATTGACGAGCAGTACTTC,CASSARGQGIDEQYF
-,few,TRBV28,TRBJ2-4,TGTGCCAGCAGTTTCCCCCGAATACGCCCAGGGCTAGCCAAAAACATTCAGTACTTC,CASSFPRIRPGLAKNIQYF
TRBD2,-,TRBV5-6,TRBJ2-7,TGTGCCAGCGGGCGGGGGTCCACCTACGAGCAGTACTTC,CASGRGSTYEQYF
-,-,TRBV6-5,TRBJ2-7,TGTGCCAGCACCCGACTGGACTGGGGTTGGTACGAGCAGTACTTC,CASTRLDWGWYEQYF
TRBD1,-,TRBV6-1,TRBJ2-1,TGTGCCAGCAGTGAGTTCAGGGGGCTGTCCTACAATGAGCAGTTCTTC,CASSEFRGLSYNEQFF
-,-,TRBV5-6,TRBJ1-1,TGTGCCAGCAGCTTGGCCCCGGGGAGCACTGAAGCTTTCTTT,CASSLAPGSTEAFF
TRBD2,-,TRBV5-1,TRBJ2-5,TGCGCCAGCAGCTTGCTAGCGGTACTGGAGACCCAGTACTTC,CASSLLAVLETQYF
-,once,TRBV2,TRBJ2-5,TGTGCCAGCAGCGCCCAGCGTGAGACCCAGTACTTC,CASSAQRETQYF
-,-,TRBV28,TRBJ1-1,TGTGCCAGCAGTTTATCCGGGAGCTATCGCACTGAAGCTTTCTTT,CASSLSGSYRTEAFF
TRBD2,-,TRBV10-3,TRBJ2-3,TGTGCCATCAGCGAGAGCGGGGTCGGGGGGACGCAGTATTTT,CAISESGVGGTQYF
-,-,TRBV19,TRBJ1-2,TGTGCCAGTAGTATACGGTTGGGGACAACTAACTATGGCTACACCTTC,CASSIRLGTTNYGYTF
-,-,TRBV24-1,TRBJ2-3,TGTGCCACCACCAGGGGGGACACAGATACGCAGTATTTT,CATTRGDTDTQYF
TRBD1,-,TRBV7-6,TRBJ2-5,TGTGCCAGCAGCTTAGTGGGCGACTTACAGGGGCTCCAAGAGACCCAGTACTTC,CASSLVGDLQGLQETQYF
-,-,TRBV6-5,TRBJ1-1,TGTGCCAGCAGGCCACAGGGCAGTAATGCTGAAGCTTTCTTT,CASRPQGSNAEAFF
-,-,TRBV24-1,TRBJ1-5,TGTGCCACCAGTGACCCTAATCAGCCCCAGCATTTT,CATSDPNQPQHF
TRBD1,-,TRBV29-1,TRBJ1-3,TGCAGCGCATGGGACAGGGGTGCGGGAAACACCATATATTTT,CSAWDRGAGNTIYF
-,-,TRBV2,TRBJ2-1,TGTGCCAGCAGTGAGGCAAGTCTGTTCTTC,CASSEASLFF
-,few,TRBV7-8,TRBJ1-4,TGTGCCAGCAGCCTAATCGGGGGGTTGAATGAAAAACTGTTTTTT,CASSLIGGLNEKLFF
TRBD1,once,TRBV4-3,TRBJ1-5,TGCGCCAGCAGCCAAGGGACAGGGAACAATCAGCCCCAGCATTTT,CASSQGTGNNQPQHF
-,-,TRBV5-1,TRBJ2-1,TGCGCCAGCAGCCCGGCAGGGCCCATACAGGGCAATGAGCAGTTCTTC,CASSPAGPIQGNEQFF
TRBD2,-,TRBV3-1/TRBV3-2,TRBJ2-1,TGTGCCAGCAGCCGCAAAGCGGGGGGCTCGAACAATGAGCAGTTCTTC,CASSRKAGGSNNEQFF
-,-,TRBV13,TRBJ2-2,TGTGCCAGCAGCCCGGGGGGCCTCACCGGGGAGCTGTTTTTT,CASSPGGLTGELFF
TRBD1,-,TRBV11-1,TRBJ1-3,TGTGCCAGCAGCGGGGGACAGGTGGACTCTGGAAACACCATATATTTT,CASSGGQVDSGNTIYF
TRBD1,once,TRBV11-2,TRBJ1-6,TGTGCCAGCAGCCAAAGACAGGGTGGCACACCCCTCCACTTT,CASSQRQGGTPLHF